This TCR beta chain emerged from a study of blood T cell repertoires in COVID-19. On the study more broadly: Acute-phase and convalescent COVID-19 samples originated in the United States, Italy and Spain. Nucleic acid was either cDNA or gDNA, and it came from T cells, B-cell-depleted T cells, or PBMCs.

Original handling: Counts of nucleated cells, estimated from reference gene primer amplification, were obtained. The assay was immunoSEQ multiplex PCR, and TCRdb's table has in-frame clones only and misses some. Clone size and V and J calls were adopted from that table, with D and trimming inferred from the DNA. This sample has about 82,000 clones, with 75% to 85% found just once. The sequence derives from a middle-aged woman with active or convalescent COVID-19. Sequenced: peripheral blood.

DNA for the CDR3: TGTGCCAGCAGCGATAACACAGGGGGCGCGTATGGCTACACCTTC. Amino acid sequence: CASSDNTGGAYGYTF. The V call is TRBV9, the J call TRBJ1-2; 9 nucleotides match TRBD1. Germline CDR1 reads SGDLS; CDR2 reads YYNGEE. With V trimmed by 3 bases and J by 5 bases, 8 bases remained unmatched. The CDR3 is 15 amino acids.